This T cell receptor (beta chain) was captured in a study of metastatic and nonmetastatic thyroid tumors. Study at large: The study looked at repertoires side by side in blood and in tumor or nodule tissue from malignant and benign thyroid patients.

Broader study findings: Compared with benign nodules, malignant thyroid tumors were reported to have significantly higher TCR beta diversity in both blood and tumor.

The length of the CDR3 is 18 residues. Trimming cost V 0 bases and J 7 bases, with 21 bases left between them. From germline, CDR1 is KGHDR and CDR2 SFDVKD. Methods used by the authors: CDR3 was compared across clinicopathological groups, and the resulting differences were used to build a distant-metastasis classifier for papillary thyroid cancer. TCRdb re-analyzed the PCR reads through MiXCR. Clone size and V and J calls follow TCRdb, not the original study. The sample records over 55,000 clones, more than 25% being singletons. As regards this clone: Its antigen is as yet unknown.

Prior to thyroid surgery, none of the patients had received any treatment. The sequencing sample was made of blood. The TCR was taken from a female donor with papillary thyroid cancer or a benign thyroid nodule (not recorded which). Some clones in this sample may be carry-over from other donors' samples. The chain couples TRBV24-1 to TRBJ1-5, with no clear D. CDR3: CATSDLCVPRSGGQPQHF. CDR3 nucleotide sequence: TGTGCCACCAGTGATTTGTGTGTCCCCAGGAGCGGCGGGCAGCCCCAGCATTTT.